These T cell receptor beta chains were read from a single sample in a study of OX40 agonist ivuxolimab in advanced cancers. Some clones are missing from TCRdb's copy, which holds only in-frame ones; the method was immunoSEQ multiplex PCR. The repertoire holds about 38,000 clones, with approximately 79% as singletons. Sequencing was performed on CD4+ or CD8+ T cells sorted from blood, taken in a trial of the OX40 agonist ivuxolimab. The source of these receptors is an adult with an advanced solid tumor such as melanoma, head and neck, liver or kidney cancer. The CDR3 runs from the conserved cysteine through the conserved F or W. D genes are given only for firm matches. Part of the rows lack a size; the others show once, few, many or a class for expanded clones.

TRBJ2-5,12,NA,NA,TRBV6-6,TGTGCCAGCAGTTACTCTGGGGGAGGTTCGTACTTC,CASSYSGGGSYF
TRBJ2-7,16,TRBD2,NA,TRBV11-2,TGTGCCAGCAGCTTACTTTTAGCGGGAGGGGACTACGAGCAGTACTTC,CASSLLLAGGDYEQYF
TRBJ1-3,15,NA,NA,TRBV9,TGTGCCAGCAGCGTAGCTTACGAGTATGGAAACACCATATATTTT,CASSVAYEYGNTIYF
TRBJ1-1,14,NA,NA,TRBV7-9,TGTGCCAGCAGCGTTACAGGGAGTAGCACTGAAGCTTTCTTT,CASSVTGSSTEAFF
TRBJ1-1,13,NA,few,TRBV7-6,TGTGCCAGCAGCTTAGACGAGAACACTGAAGCTTTCTTT,CASSLDENTEAFF
TRBJ2-7,14,TRBD1,NA,TRBV9,TGTGCCAGCAGCGTCCGGACAGGGGCCTACGAGCAGTACTTC,CASSVRTGAYEQYF
TRBJ1-5,15,TRBD1,NA,TRBV9,TGTGCCAGCAGCGTAGGGAGCAGGGGGACCCAGCCCCAGCATTTT,CASSVGSRGTQPQHF
TRBJ2-7,14,TRBD1,NA,TRBV5-1,TGCGCCAGCGGACAACAGGGGGCCGGGGACGAGCAGTACTTC,CASGQQGAGDEQYF
TRBJ1-3,17,NA,NA,TRBV30,TGTGCCTGGAGTGTGGACAGCCAGTTCGTCTCTGGAAACACCATATATTTT,CAWSVDSQFVSGNTIYF
TRBJ1-2,14,NA,NA,TRBV7-2,TGTGCCAGCAGCTTAAGTTGGGCAGGGGTTGGCTACACCTTC,CASSLSWAGVGYTF
TRBJ2-7,16,TRBD2,NA,TRBV5-6,TGTGCCAGCAGCCCAGACAAAGGACTAGCGGGAGGTGAGCAGTACTTC,CASSPDKGLAGGEQYF
TRBJ2-7,15,TRBD2,NA,TRBV11-3,TGTGCCAGCAGCTTAGGCTCGGGAGGGCCTAACGAGCAGTACTTC,CASSLGSGGPNEQYF
TRBJ2-3,15,TRBD2,NA,TRBV27,TGTGCCAGCGCCTTGATGCGGGAGGGCACAGATACGCAGTATTTT,CASALMREGTDTQYF
TRBJ2-7,15,NA,NA,TRBV19,TGTGCCAGTAGTATTGGTGCCCGGGAGTCATACGAGCAGTACTTC,CASSIGARESYEQYF
TRBJ2-1,15,TRBD1,once,TRBV5-1,TGCGCCAGCAGCTTCCGACAGGGGACCTACAATGAGCAGTTCTTC,CASSFRQGTYNEQFF
TRBJ1-2,13,TRBD1,NA,TRBV30,TGTGCCTGGGGCCGGGACAGACCCTATGGCTACACCTTC,CAWGRDRPYGYTF
TRBJ1-6,11,TRBD1,NA,TRBV7-2,TGTGCCAGCAGCTTGGGACAGCAACTCCACTTT,CASSLGQQLHF
TRBJ2-7,13,NA,NA,TRBV4-1,TGCGCCAGCAGCCAAAATTGGTCCGGCGAGCAGTACTTC,CASSQNWSGEQYF
TRBJ2-3,14,NA,NA,TRBV5-8,TGTGCCAGCAGCGGCGGGGAGTACACAGATACGCAGTATTTT,CASSGGEYTDTQYF
TRBJ2-3,15,NA,NA,TRBV5-1,TGCGCCAGCAGCTTGGCTAGCGAAGGCACAGATACGCAGTATTTT,CASSLASEGTDTQYF
TRBJ1-2,15,TRBD1,NA,TRBV15,TGTGCCACCAGCCGAGCCCGGACAGGGTTCAGAGTCTACACCTTC,CATSRARTGFRVYTF
TRBJ2-7,12,NA,NA,TRBV7-8,TGTGCCAGCAGCTTACTGGGGTTCGAGCAGTACTTC,CASSLLGFEQYF
TRBJ1-2,13,NA,NA,TRBV5-8,TGTGCCAGCAGCTTGTTGGGGAACTATGGCTACACCTTC,CASSLLGNYGYTF
TRBJ2-1,16,NA,NA,TRBV5-5,TGTGCCAGCAGCCTCTCCGGGACCTACCGGGGGAATGAGCAGTTCTTC,CASSLSGTYRGNEQFF
TRBJ2-7,15,NA,NA,TRBV27,TGTGCCAGCAGTTTGAGGGCCCCCATTACGGGGGAGCAGTACTTC,CASSLRAPITGEQYF
TRBJ2-1,16,TRBD2,NA,TRBV6-6,TGTGCCATCGGGGGCCCTAGCGGGAGGGTTTACAATGAGCAGTTCTTC,CAIGGPSGRVYNEQFF